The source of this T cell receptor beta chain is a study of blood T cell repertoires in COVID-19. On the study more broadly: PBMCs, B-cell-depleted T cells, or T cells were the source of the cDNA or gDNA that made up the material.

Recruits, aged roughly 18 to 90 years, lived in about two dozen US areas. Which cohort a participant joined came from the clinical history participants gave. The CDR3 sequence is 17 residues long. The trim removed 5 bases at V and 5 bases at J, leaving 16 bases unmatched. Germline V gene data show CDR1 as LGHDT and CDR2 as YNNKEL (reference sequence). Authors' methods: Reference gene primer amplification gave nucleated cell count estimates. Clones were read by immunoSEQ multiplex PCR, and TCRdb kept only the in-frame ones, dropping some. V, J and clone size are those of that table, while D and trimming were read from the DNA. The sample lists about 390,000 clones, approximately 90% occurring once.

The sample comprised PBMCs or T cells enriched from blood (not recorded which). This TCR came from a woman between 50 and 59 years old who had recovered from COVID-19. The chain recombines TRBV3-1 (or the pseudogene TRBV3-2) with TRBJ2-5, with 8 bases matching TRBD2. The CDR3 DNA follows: TGTGCCAGCAGCTCCGAGGGCGGGGGGCCCCCCCAGGAGACCCAGTACTTC. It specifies CASSSEGGGPPQETQYF.